Shown below are 12 T cell receptor beta chains from a single sample sequenced in a study of CD8+ T cells in alopecia areata. RNA was extracted and reverse transcribed into cDNA as the sequencing template. Some clones are missing from TCRdb's copy, which holds only in-frame ones; the method was immunoSEQ multiplex PCR. This sample has around 160,000 clones, with 75% to 90% found just once. This material consisted of CD8+ T cells sorted from blood, taken at week 0. Receptors originate from a human donor with alopecia areata.

The gene calls are TRBV29-1 and TRBJ2-1; D gene unclear. The length of the CDR3 is 13 residues. V gave up 4 bases and J gave up 0 bases, with 7 bases separating them. Germline CDR1 and CDR2: SQVTM and ANQGSEA. CDR3 nucleotides: TGCAGCGTTGGAATAAGCTCCTACAATGAGCAGTTCTTC. Its protein product is CSVGISSYNEQFF.

This sequence joins TRBV27 and TRBJ2-3, with 10 bases matching TRBD2. CDR1 is MNHEY, CDR2 SMNVEV, per germline (reference sequence). The CDR3 is 15 residues long. V was clipped by 6 bases and J by 4 bases; unmatched bases: 7. The CDR3 bases are TGTGCCAGCAGCTCGGCTAGCGGGAGTCCAGATACGCAGTATTTT. The encoded protein is CASSSASGSPDTQYF.

The rearrangement joins TRBV19 to TRBJ1-6, with 9 bases that match TRBD1. This CDR3 has 15 amino acids. Germline CDR1 is LNHDA and CDR2 is SQIVND (reference sequence). J was trimmed by 9 bases and V by 4 bases; bases with no gene match: 7. The CDR3 loop reads CASSTVDRGSSPLHF. The CDR3 DNA reads TGTGCCAGTAGTACGGTGGACAGGGGCAGTTCACCCCTCCACTTT.

With regard to this clone: The same CDR3 is also encoded by other DNA sequences in this sample. This sequence joins TRBV19 and TRBJ2-7; 11 bases line up with TRBD1. The CDR3 loop spans 14 amino acids. Trimming at V came to 3 bases and at J to 3 bases, leaving 1 base not matched to a gene. Germline loops: CDR1 LNHDA, CDR2 SQIVND (reference sequence). The CDR3 protein is CASSIGTGGYEQYF. CDR3 DNA: TGTGCCAGTAGTATTGGGACAGGGGGCTACGAGCAGTACTTC.

V and J are TRBV11-1 and TRBJ1-2, with D hard to call. The CDR3 is 13 residues long. The V gene lost 6 bases and the J gene lost 4 bases, with 12 bases spanning the gap. Germline V gene data show CDR1 as SGHAT and CDR2 as FQDESV (reference sequence). This chain's CDR3 is CASSYVNSYGYTF. The CDR3 coding sequence is TGTGCCAGCAGTTACGTCAACTCCTATGGCTACACCTTC.

This clone has only a few counts. The V gene is TRBV6-6, the J gene TRBJ1-5, with TRBD1 identical over 8 bases. CDR1 is MNHNY, CDR2 SVGAGI, per germline (reference sequence). There are 16 residues in the CDR3. The V and J ends lost 5 bases and 2 bases, in that order; junction bases with no gene match: 8. In nucleotides, the CDR3 is TGTGCCAGCAGTAGGCTGACAGGGGAGGGCAATCAGCCCCAGCATTTT. Translated, it gives CASSRLTGEGNQPQHF.

The V call is TRBV5-6, the J call TRBJ2-3, with 10 nucleotides matching TRBD2. The CDR3 consists of 17 residues. The ends lost 4 bases at V and 1 base at J; junction bases unmatched: 9. CDR1 and CDR2 (germline): SGHDT, YYEEEE. Written as DNA, the CDR3 is TGTGCCAGCAGCGGCGACTGGACTAGCGGCCGCACAGATACGCAGTATTTT. Protein product: CASSGDWTSGRTDTQYF.

V gene TRBV15 combines with J gene TRBJ1-5; a possible D gene is TRBD1 (5 bases). Germline CDR1 is LNHNV and CDR2 is YYDKDF (reference sequence). Between the trimmed V and J ends, which lost 8 bases and 4 bases, there was a span of 9 bases. The CDR3 loop spans 12 amino acids. CDR3 sequence (DNA): TGTGCCACCGGGGCCATGAATCAGCCCCAGCATTTT. It is translated as CATGAMNQPQHF.

This clone was detected once. CDR3 DNA: TGTGCTAGTGGTTTGGACAGGGGGTACGAGCAGTACTTC. This gives the protein CASGLDRGYEQYF. This chain uses TRBV12-5 with TRBJ2-7, with TRBD1 identical over 8 bases. Germline-derived CDR1 and CDR2 are LGHNT and FRNRAP. J gave up 4 bases and V 1 base, and 0 bases lay outside the gene matches. The CDR3 length is 13 residues.

The chain couples TRBV27 to TRBJ2-7, with D perhaps TRBD1 or TRBD2 (6 bases each). The CDR3 runs to 16 residues. CDR1 and CDR2 (germline): MNHEY, SMNVEV (reference sequence). V lost 0 bases and J lost 2, with 14 bases in between. The CDR3 DNA reads TGTGCCAGCAGTTTATCGGCTCAGGGGAGGCCCTACGAGCAGTACTTC. Translation: CASSLSAQGRPYEQYF.

The sample holds a few counts of this clone. The V gene is TRBV2, the J gene TRBJ2-3; TRBD2 aligns across 11 bases. Germline-derived CDR1 and CDR2 are SNHLY and FYNNEI. With V trimmed by 6 bases and J by 1 base, 3 bases remained unmatched. The CDR3 is 15 amino acids. CDR3: CASRGLAGGTDTQYF. CDR3 coding DNA: TGTGCCAGCAGAGGACTAGCGGGCGGCACAGATACGCAGTATTTT.

The rearrangement uses TRBV9 and TRBJ2-2; 7 nucleotides agree with TRBD2. The V segment lost 2 bases and the J segment 4 bases; nucleotides outside the gene matches: 5. The CDR3 spans 15 residues. Germline V lookup: CDR1 SGDLS, CDR2 YYNGEE. CDR3 sequence (DNA): TGTGCCAGCAGCGTTCCCGCGGGAGTCACCGGGGAGCTGTTTTTT. This gives the protein CASSVPAGVTGELFF.